A selection of T cell receptor beta chains follows, all from one sample in a study of cytomegalovirus exposure and HLA in healthy donors. TCRdb keeps only in-frame clones here, not all; method: immunoSEQ multiplex PCR. The sample shows 120,000 or so clones, about four fifths of them seen only once. The source material was PBMCs. The receptors shown here come from a female donor in good health and CMV-seropositive. CDR3s include the opening cysteine and the closing phenylalanine or tryptophan. Each record gives: J gene, clone size, V gene, D gene, CDR3 DNA, CDR3 protein. The D gene is left open where the match is weak. A clone size is listed for some rows: how often the clone was seen (once, few, many), or a class if it is expanded.

>TRBJ2-7|NA|TRBV7-2|TRBD2
TGTGCCAGCAGCGGCACCGGGACTAGCGGGGCCTACGAGCAGTACTTC
CASSGTGTSGAYEQYF
>TRBJ1-2|NA|TRBV14|NA
TGTGCCAGCAGCCCCGGACAGTCCTATGGCTACACCTTC
CASSPGQSYGYTF
>TRBJ2-7|NA|TRBV10-3|NA
TGTGCCATCAGTGAGTCGGGGGGTGTCGACGAGCAGTACTTC
CAISESGGVDEQYF
>TRBJ1-4|NA|TRBV19|NA
TGTGCCAGCTCCAGCCCGCGGAATGAAAAACTGTTTTTT
CASSSPRNEKLFF
>TRBJ2-7|NA|TRBV14|TRBD1
TGTGCCAGCAGCCAGGGACAGTTCACCTACGAGCAGTACTTC
CASSQGQFTYEQYF
>TRBJ2-3|NA|TRBV6-7|TRBD2
TGTGCCCCGGGGCGACCGGGCGGGGGGAGGAACACAGATACGCAGTATTTT
CAPGRPGGGRNTDTQYF
>TRBJ2-2|NA|TRBV11-3|TRBD1
TGTGCCAGCAGCTCGTCAGGGGGCTGGAACACCGGGGAGCTGTTTTTT
CASSSSGGWNTGELFF
>TRBJ1-2|NA|TRBV4-2|NA
TGTGCCAGCAGCCAAGTAGATAGGGGGACCCAATATGGCTACACCTTC
CASSQVDRGTQYGYTF
>TRBJ1-2|NA|TRBV9|NA
TGTGCCAGCAGCGTAGTTGATGGCGACATCTATGGCTACACCTTC
CASSVVDGDIYGYTF
>TRBJ2-3|few|TRBV5-1|TRBD2
TGCGCCAGCAGCTTGGATAGCGGGGGGAGCACAGATACGCAGTATTTT
CASSLDSGGSTDTQYF
>TRBJ1-1|NA|TRBV7-9|NA
TGTGCCAGCAGCTTAATGGGGGCCACTGAAGCTTTCTTT
CASSLMGATEAFF
>TRBJ1-4|NA|TRBV18|TRBD1
TGTGCCAGCTCACCCATACAGGGGGTCAATGAAAAACTGTTTTTT
CASSPIQGVNEKLFF
>TRBJ2-2|NA|TRBV19|TRBD1
TGTGCCAGTAGTATAAACGGGCCAGGGGGTAACACCGGGGAGCTGTTTTTT
CASSINGPGGNTGELFF
>TRBJ2-7|NA|TRBV7-2|TRBD2
TGTGCCGTGGCGGGAGCGGGGGCTCGGGAGCAGTACTTC
CAVAGAGAREQYF
>TRBJ1-3|NA|TRBV5-1|TRBD1
TGCGCCAGCCAGCGGGACAGGGGGCATGGAAACACCATATATTTT
CASQRDRGHGNTIYF
>TRBJ2-5|NA|TRBV5-1|TRBD1
TGCGCCAGCAGCTTGGGGACAGGGGTTACGGAGACCCAGTACTTC
CASSLGTGVTETQYF
>TRBJ1-6|NA|TRBV4-3|TRBD1
TGCACCAGCAGCCTCGGGGACAGATCTTCACCCCTCCACTTT
CTSSLGDRSSPLHF
>TRBJ2-1|NA|TRBV18|TRBD1
TGTGCCAGCTCATTCTCCCGACAGGGTAGATACAATGAGCAGTTCTTC
CASSFSRQGRYNEQFF
>TRBJ2-2|NA|TRBV4-3|TRBD1
TGCGCCAGCAGCCAGCAGACAGGGACGCCGACCGGGGAGCTGTTTTTT
CASSQQTGTPTGELFF
>TRBJ1-5|NA|TRBV7-8|NA
TGTGCCAGCAGCTTAGTCGTCGGGGCCCAGCATTTT
CASSLVVGAQHF
>TRBJ2-7|NA|TRBV4-3|NA
TGCGCCAGCAGCCCTTACAGAGGGGGAGAGCAGTACTTC
CASSPYRGGEQYF
>TRBJ2-7|few|TRBV19|NA
TGTGCCAGTAGTATCAGGGAAAGGTACGAGCAGTACTTC
CASSIRERYEQYF
>TRBJ2-1|NA|TRBV27|TRBD2
TGTGCCAGCAGTTCGTTAGCGGGGGGCACCTACAATGAGCAGTTCTTC
CASSSLAGGTYNEQFF
>TRBJ2-7|few|TRBV28|NA
TGTGCCAGCAGTTTTGCCGGCTCCTACGAGCAGTACTTC
CASSFAGSYEQYF
>TRBJ1-1|NA|TRBV27|NA
TGTGCCAGCAGGGGACTGTTGAACACTGAAGCTTTCTTT
CASRGLLNTEAFF
>TRBJ2-3|NA|TRBV5-1|TRBD2
TGCGCCAGCAGCTCCGTAGCGGGGGGCCGAGATACGCAGTATTTT
CASSSVAGGRDTQYF
>TRBJ2-2|few|TRBV15|NA
TGTGCCACCCAGGGTAACACCGGGGAGCTGTTTTTT
CATQGNTGELFF
>TRBJ1-5|NA|TRBV30|NA
TGTGCCTGGAGTGTCTCCGGGGGGGGGCAGCCCCAGCATTTT
CAWSVSGGGQPQHF
>TRBJ1-1|NA|TRBV27|NA
TGTGCCAGCCGGTGGGGAGGGAGCGTGAACACTGAAGCTTTCTTT
CASRWGGSVNTEAFF
>TRBJ2-7|NA|TRBV4-3|NA
TGCGCCAGCAGCCGAATTGTGGGCAGAAAGAGCTCCTACGAGCAGTACTTC
CASSRIVGRKSSYEQYF
>TRBJ1-2|NA|TRBV6-5|TRBD1
TGTGCCAGCAGATCCGGGACAGAAGGGGTAGGCTACACCTTC
CASRSGTEGVGYTF
>TRBJ2-7|NA|TRBV30|NA
TGTGCCTGGACCCCATCGGGCTACGAGCAGTACTTC
CAWTPSGYEQYF
>TRBJ2-5|NA|TRBV7-3|TRBD2
TGTGCCAGCAGCTTAACTAGCGGGGGGGCTCAGACCCAGTACTTC
CASSLTSGGAQTQYF
>TRBJ2-1|NA|TRBV28|NA
TGTGCCAGCAGTTCCCCCCCACTAGAAAATGAGCAGTTCTTC
CASSSPPLENEQFF
>TRBJ2-6|once|TRBV7-2|NA
TGTGCCAGCAGCACAAGGGGCGGGGCAAGTGGGGCCAACGTCCTGACTTTC
CASSTRGGASGANVLTF
>TRBJ2-1|NA|TRBV7-8|NA
TGTGCCAGCAGGCCATATTGGGGGGGGGCCCACAATGAGCAGTTCTTC
CASRPYWGGAHNEQFF
>TRBJ1-1|NA|TRBV5-4|NA
TGTGCCAGCAGCGGCAAGGACAGAACGATTGAAGCTTTCTTT
CASSGKDRTIEAFF
>TRBJ2-7|NA|TRBV29-1|NA
TGCAGCGTTACCGGGATTCACGAGCAGTACTTC
CSVTGIHEQYF
>TRBJ1-6|NA|TRBV10-3|NA
TGTGCCATCAGCCCGCAGGGTGGCTATAATTCACCCCTCCACTTT
CAISPQGGYNSPLHF
>TRBJ2-5|NA|TRBV2|TRBD2
TGTGCCAGCAGCCGAGGACTAGCGGGGGGGCAAGAGACCCAGTACTTC
CASSRGLAGGQETQYF
>TRBJ2-7|NA|TRBV6-6|TRBD1
TGTGCCAGCAAACGGGACAGCCTCTACGAGCAGTACTTC
CASKRDSLYEQYF
>TRBJ1-4|once|TRBV29-1|NA
TGCAGCGTCCGGGAAGCGGGAGAAAAACTGTTTTTT
CSVREAGEKLFF
>TRBJ2-5|NA|TRBV5-8|NA
TGTGCCAGCAGCTTTAGTACAGGTCGGCAATGGGAGACCCAGTACTTC
CASSFSTGRQWETQYF
>TRBJ2-7|NA|TRBV28|NA
TGTGCCAGCAGCCCCCGGACAATCTACGAGCAGTACTTC
CASSPRTIYEQYF
>TRBJ2-7|NA|TRBV5-1|NA
TGCGCCAGCAGTTTTGAACCCGGCTACGAGCAGTACTTC
CASSFEPGYEQYF
>TRBJ2-3|NA|TRBV6-5|NA
TGTGCCAGCAGTTACAGCCTGAGCACAGATACGCAGTATTTT
CASSYSLSTDTQYF